This TCR beta chain was sequenced during a study of T-cell memory formation after mild COVID-19. Study summary: TCR clusters were largely donor specific.

A 5'RACE reaction primed in the constant segment made cDNA libraries of TCR alpha and TCR beta, and these carried sample barcodes and UMIs. TCRdb ran MiXCR on the 5' RACE reads and lists one entry per CDR3 protein. The data contain 130,000 to 150,000 distinct CDR3 sequences, about 5.5% of them seen just once; the ten biggest clones take up more than 2%. The CDR3 contains 14 residues. With V trimmed by 6 bases and J by 1 base, 3 bases remained unmatched. Germline-derived CDR1 and CDR2 are LNHDA and SQIVND (reference sequence). Of note for this clonotype: Its target is unknown.

Study-wide results and caveats: Among clones peaking at day 37 in the second wave, SARS-CoV-2 specificity remained unconfirmed.

This sequence was found in an adult woman who had mild COVID-19 (a few samples of this study predate the infection). Cell type and time point are not known. V and J are TRBV19 and TRBJ2-5; 9 nucleotides match TRBD2. Sequencing input: PBMCs or a T cell subset sorted from them (not recorded which). The CDR3 protein is CASSQLAGQETQYF. CDR3 sequence (DNA): TGTGCCAGTAGCCAACTAGCGGGCCAAGAGACCCAGTACTTC.